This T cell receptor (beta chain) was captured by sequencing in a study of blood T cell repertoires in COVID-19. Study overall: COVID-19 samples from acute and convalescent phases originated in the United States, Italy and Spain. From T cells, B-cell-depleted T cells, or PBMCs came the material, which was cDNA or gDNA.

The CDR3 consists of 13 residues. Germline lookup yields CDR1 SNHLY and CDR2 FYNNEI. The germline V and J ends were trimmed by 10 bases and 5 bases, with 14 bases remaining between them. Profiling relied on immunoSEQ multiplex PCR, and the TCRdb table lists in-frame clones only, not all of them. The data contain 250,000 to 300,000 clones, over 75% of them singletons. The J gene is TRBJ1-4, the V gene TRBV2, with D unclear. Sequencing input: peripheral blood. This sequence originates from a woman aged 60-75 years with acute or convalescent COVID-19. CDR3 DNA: TGTGCCACTGGTCGGAGGAGAAATGAAAAACTGTTTTTT. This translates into CATGRRRNEKLFF.